The 9 T cell receptor beta chains given below trace back to one sample, sequenced in a study of cytomegalovirus exposure and HLA in healthy donors. Some clones are missing from TCRdb's copy, which holds only in-frame ones; the method was immunoSEQ multiplex PCR. The sample includes approximately 46,000 clones, almost 95% of them seen just once. Sequencing input: PBMCs. These receptors were collected from a young man in good health and CMV-seronegative.

The CDR3 reads CASSPDRGREKLFF. The CDR3 nucleotides read TGCGCCAGCAGCCCGGACAGGGGGCGAGAAAAACTGTTTTTT. V is TRBV4-1 and J is TRBJ1-4, with 11 bases identical to TRBD1. The CDR3 length is 14 residues. Germline assignment: CDR1 MGHRA and CDR2 YSYEKL. V lost 4 bases and J lost 8; bases outside the gene matches: 3.

The rearrangement uses TRBV27 and TRBJ1-2; 8 positions match TRBD1. Germline CDR1 is MNHEY and CDR2 is SMNVEV (reference sequence). J lost 3 bases, V lost 3 bases, and 12 bases had no gene match. The CDR3 is 17 amino acids. The CDR3 region is CASSFRTRTGKDYGYTF. The DNA for the CDR3 is TGTGCCAGCAGTTTTAGGACCCGGACAGGGAAGGACTATGGCTACACCTTC.

The chain uses TRBV28 and TRBJ1-3, with D uncertain. With 5 bases removed from V and 4 bases from J, the gap between germline ends came to 12 bases. CDR1 is MDHEN, CDR2 SYDVKM, per germline. This CDR3 has 14 amino acids. The CDR3: CASSPPGAGNTIYF. DNA for the CDR3: TGTGCCAGCAGTCCCCCGGGTGCCGGAAACACCATATATTTT.

This rearrangement joins TRBV27 to TRBJ2-1; 9 bases map to TRBD2. CDR1 and CDR2 from the germline V gene are MNHEY and SMNVEV (reference sequence). J lost 7 bases, V lost 3 bases, and 19 bases had no gene match. CDR3 length: 19 residues. CDR3 region: CASSLIRLEGGRAWNEQFF. Written as DNA, the CDR3 is TGTGCCAGCAGTTTGATTCGATTGGAGGGCGGGAGGGCCTGGAATGAGCAGTTCTTC.

This chain uses TRBV5-6 with TRBJ2-5; D may be TRBD2 (5 bases). The CDR3 loop spans 16 amino acids. V was trimmed by 2 bases and J by 2 bases, leaving 16 bases between them. The germline V gene encodes CDR1 SGHDT and CDR2 YYEEEE. CDR3 region: CASSLTGLDSQETQYF. The CDR3 coding sequence is TGTGCCAGCAGCTTAACCGGACTCGACTCTCAAGAGACCCAGTACTTC.

This CDR3 is CASKDRAGAQYF. The CDR3 DNA sequence: TGCGCCAGCAAGGACCGAGCGGGGGCCCAGTACTTC. The rearrangement links TRBV5-1 to TRBJ2-5; 8 bases match TRBD2. J gave up 9 bases and V 6 bases, and 7 bases lay outside the gene matches. Germline lookup yields CDR1 SGHRS and CDR2 YFSETQ. The CDR3 length is 12 residues.

This clone occurred once. CDR3 nucleotides: TGTGCCAGCAGACGGGACAGGGTGTCTCAGCCCCAGCATTTT. Its translation: CASRRDRVSQPQHF. V usage is TRBV2 and J usage is TRBJ1-5; TRBD1 aligns across 9 bases. Germline lookup yields CDR1 SNHLY and CDR2 FYNNEI. The V segment lost 6 bases and the J segment 6 bases; nucleotides outside the gene matches: 6. This CDR3 contains 14 residues.

V gene TRBV7-6 combines with J gene TRBJ2-1; 8 bases align to TRBD2. Germline V lookup: CDR1 SGHVS, CDR2 FNYEAQ. The CDR3 is 16 amino acids. V dropped 1 base and J dropped 5; count of bases not matched to a gene: 7. The CDR3 loop reads CASSLVVREANNEQFF. The CDR3 DNA is TGTGCCAGCAGCTTAGTGGTGCGGGAGGCCAACAATGAGCAGTTCTTC.

The V gene is TRBV5-6, the J gene TRBJ2-5, with 9 nucleotides matching TRBD2. This CDR3 has 15 amino acids. V lost 4 bases to trimming and J lost 1 base; unmatched junction nucleotides: 5. Per the germline V gene, CDR1 is SGHDT and CDR2 is YYEEEE. The CDR3 DNA follows: TGTGCCAGCAGCGGTAGCGGGAGATCCCAAGAGACCCAGTACTTC. Residues: CASSGSGRSQETQYF.